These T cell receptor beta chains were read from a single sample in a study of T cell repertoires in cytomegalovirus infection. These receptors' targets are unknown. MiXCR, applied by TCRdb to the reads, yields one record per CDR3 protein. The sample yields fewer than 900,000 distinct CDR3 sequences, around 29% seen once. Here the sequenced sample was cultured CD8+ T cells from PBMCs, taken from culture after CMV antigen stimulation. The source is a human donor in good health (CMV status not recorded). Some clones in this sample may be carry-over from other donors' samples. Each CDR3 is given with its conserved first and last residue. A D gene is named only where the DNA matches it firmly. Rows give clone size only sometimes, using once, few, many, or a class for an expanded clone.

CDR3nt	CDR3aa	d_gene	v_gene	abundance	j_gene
TGTGCCAGCAGCTTGGAGGGGCGTAATTCACCCCTCCACTTT	CASSLEGRNSPLHF	-	TRBV5-4	-	TRBJ1-6
TGTGCCAGCAGACCCCCGGGACGGACCTACAATGAGCAGTTCTTC	CASRPPGRTYNEQFF	-	TRBV27	once	TRBJ2-1
TGTGCCAGCGGAGGGACGGTTCACAATGAGCAGTTCTTC	CASGGTVHNEQFF	-	TRBV9	-	TRBJ2-1
TGTGCCAGTAGTTTCCTCGTCGGGTCAGGCCTTAAACTGTTTTTT	CASSFLVGSGLKLFF	-	TRBV19	-	TRBJ1-4
TGTGCCAGCATCTTCCTCAAGGGGCCTGAGCAGTTCTTC	CASIFLKGPEQFF	-	TRBV6-1	few	TRBJ2-1
TGTGCCAGCAGCTATTTGGGACAGGGGAGGGTTGCGGAGCAGTTCTTC	CASSYLGQGRVAEQFF	TRBD1	TRBV7-6	many	TRBJ2-1
TGCAGCGTGGAACAGGGAGCCTCATCTTTCTTT	CSVEQGASSFF	-	TRBV29-1	once	TRBJ1-1
TGTGCCAGCAGCTTAATGGCGGGTCCTAGCACAGATACGCAGTATTTT	CASSLMAGPSTDTQYF	-	TRBV7-8	many	TRBJ2-3
TGTGCCAGCATCCCGAAGGTCGGGGGCGGTCAGCCCCAGCATTTT	CASIPKVGGGQPQHF	-	TRBV6-1	-	TRBJ1-5
TGTGCCAGCAGCTTCAGGGCTGGGACTGAAGCTTTCTTT	CASSFRAGTEAFF	-	TRBV7-2	many	TRBJ1-1
TGTGCCAGCAGCTACCGGACTAGCAGCTACAATGAGCAGTTCTTC	CASSYRTSSYNEQFF	TRBD2	TRBV11-3	-	TRBJ2-1
TGTGCCAGCAGCTTAGCGAACGAAAAGCTGTTTTTT	CASSLANEKLFF	-	TRBV7-8	many	TRBJ1-4
TGCGCCAGCAGCCCCCGGACAGGGCCGTATGAAAAACTGTTTTTT	CASSPRTGPYEKLFF	TRBD1	TRBV5-1	few	TRBJ1-4
TGTGCCAGCAGCCGTGGACCGTACAATGAGCAGTTCTTC	CASSRGPYNEQFF	-	TRBV7-8	many	TRBJ2-1
TGTGCCAGTACTCACGGACAGGGATGGACCTACGAGCAGTACTTC	CASTHGQGWTYEQYF	TRBD1	TRBV19	few	TRBJ2-7
TGTGCCAGCAGCTTAGCGGGGGGCACAGCGGGTAGGAAGCAGTTCTTC	CASSLAGGTAGRKQFF	-	TRBV7-9	-	TRBJ2-1
TGTGCCAGCAGTCCATTGACAGGGTCTATCTACGAGCAGTACTTC	CASSPLTGSIYEQYF	TRBD1	TRBV12-3/TRBV12-4	-	TRBJ2-7
TGCAGTGCTAGAGATCGGGACACACTGTACTCAGGGGATACGCAGTATTTT	CSARDRDTLYSGDTQYF	-	TRBV20-1	-	TRBJ2-3
TGTGCCAGCAGAGATAACGGGGCTAACTATGGCTACACCTTC	CASRDNGANYGYTF	-	TRBV12-3/TRBV12-4	-	TRBJ1-2
TGTGCCAGCAGTCAAAACCATGAGCAGTTCTTC	CASSQNHEQFF	-	TRBV7-9	few	TRBJ2-1
TGTGCCAGTTTGGGTAGGGTTCACACTGAAGCTTTCTTT	CASLGRVHTEAFF	-	TRBV19	few	TRBJ1-1
TGTGCCAGCACCACCTCGTGGGGTGGTGGTTTCTACGAGCAGTACTTC	CASTTSWGGGFYEQYF	-	TRBV6-1	-	TRBJ2-7
TGCGCCAGCAGCCAAGATTGGGGGGCCAAAGATGAGCAGTTCTTC	CASSQDWGAKDEQFF	-	TRBV4-1	-	TRBJ2-1
TGTGCCAGCAGCTTAGCAGCCCTAAACAGGGGGCTTCGCACAGATACGCAGTATTTT	CASSLAALNRGLRTDTQYF	TRBD1	TRBV7-2	-	TRBJ2-3
TGCGCCAGTGTAGGGAACGACACAGATACGCAGTATTTT	CASVGNDTDTQYF	-	TRBV5-1	-	TRBJ2-3
TGTGCCAGCAGCCGAGACCTAAAAGGGTCTCGGAATTCACCCCTCCACTTT	CASSRDLKGSRNSPLHF	-	TRBV7-6	-	TRBJ1-6
TGTGCCACCAGTGATATTCAGTCTGGGGACCAAGAGACCCAGTACTTC	CATSDIQSGDQETQYF	-	TRBV24-1	few	TRBJ2-5
TGTGCCACCAGTGATCCGGAAACACCTAACTATGGCTACACCTTC	CATSDPETPNYGYTF	-	TRBV24-1	-	TRBJ1-2
TGTGCCAGCCGGACTAGCGGGGGGACCAATGAGCAGTTCTTC	CASRTSGGTNEQFF	TRBD2	TRBV28	few	TRBJ2-1
TGTGCCATCAAAAGGCGGGGGGGACAACCGAACACTGAGGCTTTCTTT	CAIKRRGGQPNTEAFF	-	TRBV10-3	-	TRBJ1-1
TGTGCCAGCAGTTTAATCAAAACCGGGGAAGCTTTCTTT	CASSLIKTGEAFF	-	TRBV27	-	TRBJ1-1
TGCAGTGCTACAGAGTACAATGAGCAGTTCTTC	CSATEYNEQFF	-	TRBV20-1	few	TRBJ2-1
TGTGCCAGTAGTATAGCAGGAGGGATCAACGAGCAGTACTTC	CASSIAGGINEQYF	-	TRBV19	once	TRBJ2-7